This T cell receptor (beta chain) was sequenced for a study of shared clonotypes between healthy human individuals. Sequenced by immunoSEQ multiplex PCR; TCRdb stores in-frame clones only, minus some. The table shows over a million clones, with roughly 95% occurring only once. The sequence was obtained from a man aged 25 to 40 in good health. The sequenced material came from naive CD4+ T cells sorted from blood. Noted subset: CD45RA+ positively selected.

CDR3 sequence reads: CASTDWRGGTDTQYF. In nucleotides, the CDR3 is TGCGCCAGCACTGACTGGAGGGGGGGCACAGATACGCAGTATTTT. This rearrangement joins TRBV5-1 to TRBJ2-3; D possibly uses TRBD1 or TRBD2 (6 bases each). This CDR3 contains 15 residues. The germline CDR1 and CDR2 sequences are SGHRS and YFSETQ. V gave up 6 bases and J gave up 1 base, with 15 bases separating them.